The sample holds one count of the clone carrying this T cell receptor (beta chain). These data originate in a study of blood T cell repertoires in COVID-19. Study as a whole: COVID-19 samples, acute and convalescent, were from the United States, Italy and Spain.

The CDR3 is made up of 17 amino acids. Trimming cost V 1 base and J 10 bases, with 22 bases left between them. Germline CDR1 and CDR2: MNHNS and SASEGT. Sequencing used immunoSEQ multiplex PCR; TCRdb keeps in-frame clones, though not all of them. The sample consists of about 40,000 clones, 85% of them appearing once. The chain combines TRBV6-1 with TRBJ1-4; D unclear. This receptor was identified in a human donor in a cohort sampled during active COVID-19. The sample consisted of peripheral blood. The CDR3, as DNA: TGTGCCAGCAGTGAAGTATTGGGCAGATTAAATTCTGGAAAACTGTTTTTT. Translated, it gives CASSEVLGRLNSGKLFF.